This T cell receptor beta chain came from a study of cytomegalovirus exposure and HLA in healthy donors. Study-level information: Most genotyped donors, approximately 81% of around 370, had Caucasian-associated genetic ancestry. Study-level points and caveats: Listed as cytomegalovirus-associated were 150 to 200 TCR beta chains.

About this clone: What it binds is unknown.

PCR used 60 Vbeta primers and 13 Jbeta primers. In the original processing: Later, an analysis found 80 million or so unique TCR beta chains, and about 10 million of these were shared. Repertoires were generated with immunoSEQ multiplex PCR, while TCRdb's copy carries only in-frame clones and drops some. The V and J calls and clone size are taken from that table; D and trimming were inferred from the DNA. The table shows about 190,000 clones, with 65% to 90% occurring only once. Sequencing was done on a sample of PBMCs. The TCR was taken from a man between 35 and 55 years old in good health and CMV-seropositive.

The CDR3 region has the DNA TGTGCCAGCAGCTCTCTCGGGACTAGGGGAGAGACCCAGTACTTC. Its translation is CASSSLGTRGETQYF. The chain joins TRBV9 to TRBJ2-5; 8 bases fit TRBD2. Germline CDR1 and CDR2: SGDLS and YYNGEE. The CDR3 spans 15 residues. Losses at the gene ends were 4 bases for V and 4 bases for J; bases not matched to a gene: 9.